These 27 T cell receptor beta chains were sequenced from one sample in a study of T cell responses to AZD1222 COVID-19 vaccine. The table came from immunoSEQ multiplex PCR; TCRdb's copy has only in-frame clones and leaves some out. The data show 200,000 or so clones, with roughly 93% seen just once and 9.2% held by the top ten. Specimen: peripheral blood, collected on day 0 of AZD1222 vaccination. Receptors originate from an adult in good health.

The J gene is TRBJ2-3, the V gene TRBV19; 7 bases agree with TRBD2. V lost 1 base and J lost 4; bases outside the gene matches: 11. The V gene's germline CDR1 is LNHDA and CDR2 SQIVND (reference sequence). The CDR3 extends over 17 amino acids. The CDR3: CASSIGVASGTSDTQYF. The CDR3 nucleotides are TGTGCCAGTAGTATAGGGGTGGCCAGCGGGACTTCAGATACGCAGTATTTT.

On this clone itself: Other nucleotide sequences in the sample specify the same CDR3. The chain couples TRBV28 to TRBJ2-7; D unclear. The CDR3 has 11 amino acids. Germline V CDR1 and CDR2: MDHEN, SYDVKM. Trimming took 3 bases from V and 4 from J, leaving 4 bases between them. The CDR3 nucleotides are TGTGCCAGCAGTTTGGGGTACGAGCAGTACTTC. Amino acids: CASSLGYEQYF. The full variable domain, its missing parts supplied by reference TRBV28 and TRBJ2-7, is DVKVTQSSRYLVKRTGEKVFLECVQDMDHENMFWYRQDPGLGLRLIYFSYDVKMKEKGDIPEGYSVSREKKERFSLILESASTNQTSMYLCASSLGYEQYFGPGTRLTVT.

Notes on this clone: Distinct nucleotide sequences in the sample also encode this CDR3. The rearrangement joins TRBV19 to TRBJ2-7; 8 nucleotides agree with TRBD2. Germline V gene lookup returns CDR1 LNHDA and CDR2 SQIVND (reference sequence). Trimming took 5 bases from V and 3 from J; bases not matched to a gene: 3. The CDR3 is made up of 13 amino acids. The CDR3 DNA reads as TGTGCCAGTAGTTCCAGCGGGAGCTACGAGCAGTACTTC. Its protein product is CASSSSGSYEQYF.

The chain links TRBV5-6 to TRBJ1-2, with D uncertain. The CDR3 extends over 15 amino acids. CDR1 and CDR2 from the germline V gene are SGHDT and YYEEEE. Trimming shortened V by 1 base and J by 2 bases, and 12 bases separated the two germline ends. The CDR3 region is CASSLSGAPNYGYTF. CDR3 DNA: TGTGCCAGCAGCTTGTCGGGAGCCCCAAACTATGGCTACACCTTC.

The chain recombines TRBV13 with TRBJ2-7, with 12 bases fitting TRBD1. CDR1 is PRHDT and CDR2 is FYEKMQ in the germline V gene (reference sequence). V gave up 5 bases and J gave up 4 bases; unmatched junction bases: 6. The CDR3 totals 15 residues. CDR3 sequence (DNA): TGTGCCAGCAGCCCAGGGACAGGGGGCAGGTACGAGCAGTACTTC. This gives the protein CASSPGTGGRYEQYF.

As for this clone: The sample has other DNA sequences that encode this CDR3 too. The J gene is TRBJ1-1, the V gene TRBV19; D ambiguous. The CDR3 has 11 amino acids. Trimming pared 8 bases from V and 5 bases from J, leaving 9 bases between. Germline CDR1 LNHDA, CDR2 SQIVND (reference sequence). For the CDR3, the DNA is TGTGCCAGTTCTCTCGGGACTGAAGCTTTCTTT. As protein: CASSLGTEAFF.

The chain links TRBV19 to TRBJ2-7, with TRBD1 matching 10 bases. Per the germline V gene, CDR1 is LNHDA and CDR2 is SQIVND (reference sequence). The CDR3 spans 16 residues. J gave up 2 bases and V 6 bases, and 10 bases lay outside the gene matches. CDR3 amino acids: CASRSELGTGAYEQYF. The DNA for the CDR3 is TGTGCCAGTAGATCAGAACTCGGGACAGGGGCCTACGAGCAGTACTTC.

The V call is TRBV28, the J call TRBJ1-4; maybe TRBD1 (5 bases). This CDR3 spans 13 amino acids. The ends were cut back, 5 bases at V and 11 bases at J, with 15 bases in the middle. CDR1 and CDR2 (germline): MDHEN, SYDVKM. DNA of the CDR3: TGTGCCAGCAGTCCTGGATACCGGGGGAAACTGTTTTTT. Its protein product is CASSPGYRGKLFF.

V and J are TRBV30 and TRBJ2-3, with D unclear. Trimming shortened V by 5 bases and J by 6 bases, and 9 bases separated the two germline ends. Germline assignment: CDR1 GTSNPN and CDR2 SVGIG (reference sequence). This CDR3 spans 11 amino acids. CDR3 residues: CAWRKHDTQYF. CDR3 nucleotide sequence: TGTGCCTGGCGTAAGCACGATACGCAGTATTTT.

The chain is built from TRBV28 and TRBJ1-1; D is unclear. This CDR3 contains 11 residues. Looked up from germline, CDR1 is MDHEN and CDR2 is SYDVKM. The V gene lost 6 bases and the J gene lost 11 bases, with 13 bases spanning the gap. CDR3 sequence: CASRSSIGAFF. DNA for the CDR3: TGTGCCAGCAGGAGTAGTATCGGGGCTTTCTTT.

This clone was observed once. The V and J genes are TRBV18 and TRBJ1-5; 10 bases line up with TRBD1. This CDR3 region has 15 residues. The V and J ends lost 6 bases and 6 bases, in that order; junction bases with no gene match: 8. The V gene's germline CDR1 is KGHSH and CDR2 LQKENI. CDR3 sequence: CASSPVGTGVQPQHF. CDR3 nucleotide sequence: TGTGCCAGCTCCCCGGTCGGGACAGGGGTTCAGCCCCAGCATTTT.

The chain combines TRBV4-2 with TRBJ1-1; D uncertain. Trimming removed 0 bases at V and 0 bases at J, with 11 bases between. CDR1 is LGHNA, CDR2 YNFKEQ, per germline. The CDR3 covers 16 residues. The chain's CDR3 is CASSQDWAGMNTEAFF. The CDR3 bases are TGTGCCAGCAGCCAAGATTGGGCGGGCATGAACACTGAAGCTTTCTTT.

J is TRBJ2-1 and V is TRBV5-4; no definite D call. The germline CDR1 and CDR2 sequences are SGHNT and YYREEE (reference sequence). The V end was cut by 0 bases, the J end by 7 bases, with 8 bases between. This CDR3 is 13 amino acids long. The CDR3 sequence: CASSLGQGNEQFF. The CDR3 DNA reads TGTGCCAGCAGCTTGGGCCAAGGGAATGAGCAGTTCTTC.

This sequence joins TRBV5-1 and TRBJ2-2, with TRBD2 identical over 12 bases. Germline CDR1 is SGHRS and CDR2 is YFSETQ. This CDR3 is built from 15 residues. The V and J ends lost 0 bases and 8 bases, in that order; junction bases with no gene match: 2. Here the CDR3 reads CASSLGTSGTGELFF. Written as DNA, the CDR3 is TGCGCCAGCAGCTTGGGGACTAGCGGGACGGGGGAGCTGTTTTTT.

The chain joins TRBV7-6 to TRBJ2-3; 8 nucleotides match TRBD1. From germline, CDR1 is SGHVS and CDR2 FNYEAQ. The CDR3 runs 15 residues. Trimming removed 5 bases from V and 5 bases from J; junction bases left unmatched: 9. For the CDR3, the DNA is TGTGCCAGCAGCACCTCCCCACAGGGGGGAGATACGCAGTATTTT. Its protein product is CASSTSPQGGDTQYF.

The chain combines TRBV16 with TRBJ1-3; D remains unclear. CDR3 length equals 19 residues. V was shortened by 4 bases and J by 0 bases, with 22 bases between the two germline ends. Germline V lookup: CDR1 KGHSY, CDR2 FQNENV. The CDR3 DNA sequence: TGTGCCAGCAGCCCCGGTCGGCGGGAGGGCTCGAGCTCTGGAAACACCATATATTTT. This encodes CASSPGRREGSSSGNTIYF.

The chain combines TRBV27 with TRBJ1-5, with D hard to call. Looked up from germline, CDR1 is MNHEY and CDR2 is SMNVEV (reference sequence). Trimming removed 8 bases from V and 5 bases from J, with 10 bases in between. CDR3 length: 12 residues. Here the CDR3 reads CASVQGYQPQHF. Here the CDR3 DNA reads TGTGCCAGCGTCCAAGGGTATCAGCCCCAGCATTTT.

The chain carries TRBV6-5 and TRBJ1-5; D remains ambiguous. CDR1 is MNHEY and CDR2 is SVGAGI in the germline V gene. The CDR3 sequence is 13 residues long. V shed 2 bases and J shed 3 bases, with 5 bases lying between them. CDR3 DNA sequence: TGTGCCAGCAGTTACGGAGACAATCAGCCCCAGCATTTT. It yields the protein CASSYGDNQPQHF.

V is TRBV18 and J is TRBJ2-3; TRBD2 matches 11 bases. Germline assignment: CDR1 KGHSH and CDR2 LQKENI. The CDR3 loop spans 15 amino acids. V was clipped by 4 bases and J by 3 bases; unmatched bases: 3. As DNA, the CDR3 is TGTGCCAGCTCACAGACTAGCGGGGAAACAGATACGCAGTATTTT. Residues: CASSQTSGETDTQYF.

DNA for the CDR3: TGTGCCAGCACCCCGGACATGGATGAAAAACTGTTTTTT. It yields the protein CASTPDMDEKLFF. This rearrangement joins TRBV6-6 to TRBJ1-4, with a weak D call TRBD1 (5 bases). CDR1 is MNHNY, CDR2 SVGAGI, per germline (reference sequence). V lost 7 bases to trimming and J lost 6 bases, with 12 bases between them. CDR3 length equals 13 residues.

This chain links TRBV3-1 (or the pseudogene TRBV3-2) with TRBJ1-5; D call uncertain. CDR3 length: 13 residues. The germline V gene encodes CDR1 LGHDT and CDR2 YNNKEL (reference sequence). V lost 1 base to trimming and J lost 7 bases, with 8 bases between them. The CDR3 DNA sequence: TGTGCCAGCAGCCAAGGAATAGACCAGCCCCAGCATTTT. It is translated as CASSQGIDQPQHF.

V usage is TRBV3-1 (or the pseudogene TRBV3-2) and J usage is TRBJ2-2; 10 nucleotides agree with TRBD2. The junction had 0 bases not matched to a gene; V was cut back by 4 bases and J by 4 bases. The CDR3 length is 14 residues. Looked up from germline, CDR1 is LGHDT and CDR2 is YNNKEL (reference sequence). This chain's CDR3 is CASSRTSGTGELFF. CDR3 in DNA: TGTGCCAGCAGCCGGACTAGCGGCACCGGGGAGCTGTTTTTT.

The rearrangement joins TRBV27 to TRBJ1-5; possibly TRBD1 for D (5 bases). V was shortened by 2 bases and J by 9 bases, with 20 bases between the two germline ends. Germline lookup yields CDR1 MNHEY and CDR2 SMNVEV (reference sequence). The CDR3 loop spans 16 amino acids. CDR3 in amino acids: CASSLGSSQGAWPQHF. The DNA of the CDR3 is TGTGCCAGCAGTTTAGGGTCTTCGCAGGGAGCATGGCCCCAGCATTTT.

This rearrangement joins TRBV29-1 to TRBJ1-5; D might be TRBD1 (6 bases). V was clipped by 4 bases and J by 6 bases, with 10 bases between them. Germline assignment: CDR1 SQVTM and CDR2 ANQGSEA. The CDR3 runs to 12 residues. CDR3 nucleotides: TGCAGCGTTGGGGGGGCGGGTCAGCCCCAGCATTTT. Protein sequence: CSVGGAGQPQHF.

The chain couples TRBV6-5 to TRBJ2-5; unclear D gene. Trimming left V 2 bases short and J 0 bases short, with 13 bases between. This CDR3 spans 16 amino acids. From germline, CDR1 is MNHEY and CDR2 SVGAGI. CDR3 sequence (DNA): TGTGCCAGCAGTTACGGCGCTACCCTCCACCAAGAGACCCAGTACTTC. It codes for CASSYGATLHQETQYF.

This chain links TRBV12-5 with TRBJ2-7; D may be TRBD1 (6 bases). Between the trimmed V and J ends, which lost 0 bases and 12 bases, there was a span of 24 bases. The CDR3 runs to 16 residues. CDR1 and CDR2 from the germline V gene are LGHNT and FRNRAP. The CDR3 DNA reads as TGTGCTAGTGGTTTGGTACTTGGGACAAAAACTGGTTTCCGGTACTTC. This sequence encodes CASGLVLGTKTGFRYF.

The genes are TRBV27 and TRBJ2-1; TRBD1 is a possible D gene (6 bases). Looked up from germline, CDR1 is MNHEY and CDR2 is SMNVEV (reference sequence). Between the trimmed V and J ends, which lost 6 bases and 10 bases, there was a span of 16 bases. The CDR3 is made up of 13 amino acids. In DNA, the CDR3 is TGTGCCAGCAGCCAGGGGCTCCTTTTGGAGCAGTTCTTC. Protein sequence: CASSQGLLLEQFF.